These 16 T cell receptor beta chains came from one sample sequenced in a study of cytomegalovirus exposure and HLA in healthy donors. Primers for the PCR totalled 60 Vbeta and 13 Jbeta. TCRdb keeps only in-frame clones here, not all; method: immunoSEQ multiplex PCR. The sample carries 200,000 to 250,000 clones, roughly four fifths recorded once. The source material was PBMCs. The receptors stem from a girl aged 10 to 17 in good health and CMV-seronegative.

This clone appeared a few times. This chain joins TRBV18 and TRBJ1-5; tentatively, D is TRBD1 (5 bases). V shed 2 bases and J shed 5 bases, with 10 bases lying between them. The CDR3 spans 14 residues. CDR1 KGHSH and CDR2 LQKENI come from the germline V gene. The CDR3 DNA reads TGTGCCAGCTCACCAGCCGGGGGAGATCAGCCCCAGCATTTT. Its translation: CASSPAGGDQPQHF.

The chain is built from TRBV9 and TRBJ2-5; a weak D match, TRBD2 (6 bases). This CDR3 spans 15 amino acids. V lost 3 bases, J lost 5 bases, and 17 bases lay in between. Per the germline V gene, CDR1 is SGDLS and CDR2 is YYNGEE. The CDR3 sequence is CASSADPGVGETQYF. CDR3 bases: TGTGCCAGCAGCGCGGACCCGGGAGTAGGCGAGACCCAGTACTTC.

This chain uses TRBV2 with TRBJ2-3, with 8 nucleotides matching TRBD1. The CDR3 runs 17 residues. Germline-derived CDR1 and CDR2 are SNHLY and FYNNEI. With V trimmed by 2 bases and J by 2 bases, 9 bases remained unmatched. The CDR3 reads CASSERQGMKITDTQYF. The DNA for the CDR3 is TGTGCCAGCAGTGAAAGACAGGGGATGAAGATCACAGATACGCAGTATTTT.

This chain links TRBV6-1 with TRBJ1-4; weak D call: TRBD1 (5 bases). Trimming stripped 7 bases from V and 7 bases from J, with 16 bases between. CDR1 MNHNS and CDR2 SASEGT come from the germline V gene. CDR3 length: 14 residues. The CDR3 coding sequence is TGTGCCAGCACCGCCGTGGGAGGGGCTGAAAAACTGTTTTTT. It specifies CASTAVGGAEKLFF.

Only one count was recorded for this clone. V usage is TRBV7-2 and J usage is TRBJ2-7; 9 nucleotides align to TRBD1. The CDR3 has 15 amino acids. Trimming cost V 5 bases and J 3 bases; bases outside gene matches: 8. Germline V gives CDR1 SGHTA, CDR2 FQGNSA. The CDR3 DNA is TGTGCCAGCAGCGAAGGGACAGGGCTGTACTACGAGCAGTACTTC. Translating it yields CASSEGTGLYYEQYF.

CDR3 region: CASTSTGMTTNEKLFF. The CDR3 nucleotides read TGTGCCAGCACCTCGACAGGAATGACAACTAATGAAAAACTGTTTTTT. The chain links TRBV7-9 to TRBJ1-4, with D possibly being TRBD1 (6 bases). CDR1 SEHNR and CDR2 FQNEAQ come from the germline V gene (reference sequence). The CDR3 runs to 16 residues. V lost 7 bases, J lost 0 bases, and 15 bases lay in between.

The V call is TRBV6-1, the J call TRBJ2-1; D is ambiguous. V was pared by 6 bases and J by 0 bases, with 12 bases between. The CDR3 has 15 residues. The germline CDR1 and CDR2 sequences are MNHNS and SASEGT. The CDR3 loop reads CASRKPPGSYNEQFF. The CDR3 DNA follows: TGTGCCAGCAGAAAGCCACCCGGCTCCTACAATGAGCAGTTCTTC.

This clone has only one observation. The V and J genes are TRBV14 and TRBJ1-1; 8 bases fit TRBD1. The CDR3 has 13 residues. J was trimmed by 7 bases and V by 4 bases; bases with no gene match: 5. The germline V gene encodes CDR1 SGHDN and CDR2 FVKESK. The CDR3 spells CASSRSGGCEAFF. In DNA form, the CDR3 reads TGTGCCAGCAGCCGGTCAGGGGGCTGTGAAGCTTTCTTT.

CDR3 residues: CASSPSGQGGYTF. The DNA for the CDR3 is TGTGCCAGCAGTCCCTCAGGACAGGGTGGCTACACCTTC. This sequence joins TRBV27 and TRBJ1-2; 8 bases map to TRBD1. The CDR3 has 13 residues. Germline lookup yields CDR1 MNHEY and CDR2 SMNVEV (reference sequence). V shed 5 bases and J 7 bases; nucleotides not matched to a gene: 6.

The rearrangement uses TRBV6-5 and TRBJ2-1, with a weak D call TRBD2 (6 bases). CDR1 and CDR2 from the germline V gene are MNHEY and SVGAGI. The length of the CDR3 is 16 residues. Trimming stripped 3 bases from V and 0 bases from J, with 12 bases between. CDR3: CASSYGGVFSYNEQFF. CDR3 DNA sequence: TGTGCCAGCAGTTATGGAGGGGTATTCTCCTACAATGAGCAGTTCTTC.

The rearrangement joins TRBV29-1 to TRBJ1-1; 10 bases are shared with TRBD1. CDR3 length: 13 residues. V lost 7 bases and J lost 6; bases outside the gene matches: 8. Germline CDR1 reads SQVTM; CDR2 reads ANQGSEA. CDR3 residues: CSARQGATPEAFF. The CDR3, as DNA: TGCAGCGCACGACAGGGGGCGACCCCTGAAGCTTTCTTT. Full variable domain (outside the CDR3, taken from reference TRBV29-1 and TRBJ1-1): SAVISQKPSRDICQRGTSLTIQCQVDSQVTMMFWYRQQPGQSLTLIATANQGSEATYESGFVIDKFPISRPNLTFSTLTVSNMSPEDSSIYLCSARQGATPEAFFGQGTRLTVV.

CDR3 nucleotides: TGTGCCAGTAGTACTACAGCCTACGAAGGGCAGTACTTC. This gives the protein CASSTTAYEGQYF. V gene TRBV19 combines with J gene TRBJ2-7, with D uncertain. CDR1 and CDR2 (germline): LNHDA, SQIVND (reference sequence). This CDR3 region has 13 residues. V was clipped by 4 bases and J by 9 bases, with 16 bases between them.

The rearrangement uses TRBV7-7 and TRBJ1-6, with unresolved D. Germline assignment: CDR1 SSHAT and CDR2 FNYEAQ (reference sequence). With 2 bases removed from V and 7 bases from J, the gap between germline ends came to 6 bases. The CDR3 sequence is 13 residues long. CDR3 residues: CASSLNSNSPLHF. DNA for the CDR3: TGTGCCAGCAGCTTAAATTCGAATTCACCCCTCCACTTT.

This clone appeared once. CDR3 DNA: TGTGCCAGCAGCTTGGGGGGGACAGGGCCAGAGACCCAGTACTTC. Protein: CASSLGGTGPETQYF. The chain couples TRBV5-4 to TRBJ2-5, with TRBD1 matching over 9 bases. CDR1 is SGHNT, CDR2 YYREEE, per germline (reference sequence). The CDR3 totals 15 residues. V lost 0 bases to trimming and J lost 4 bases; unmatched junction nucleotides: 4. Together with reference TRBV5-4 and TRBJ2-5, the CDR3 gives the full variable domain: ETGVTQSPTHLIKTRGQQVTLRCSSQSGHNTVSWYQQALGQGPQFIFQYYREEENGRGNFPPRFSGLQFPNYSSELNVNALELDDSALYLCASSLGGTGPETQYFGPGTRLLVL.

The chain is built from TRBV2 and TRBJ1-5; 7 nucleotides match TRBD1. Germline trimming cut 7 bases from V and 3 bases from J; bases unmatched to any gene: 9. The CDR3 loop spans 15 amino acids. Germline V gives CDR1 SNHLY, CDR2 FYNNEI. The CDR3 DNA sequence: TGTGCCAGCACCCGGGACAGTAGATTCAATCAGCCCCAGCATTTT. The encoded protein is CASTRDSRFNQPQHF.

V gene TRBV5-4 combines with J gene TRBJ1-1; TRBD1 agrees at 7 bases. Germline values: CDR1 SGHNT, CDR2 YYREEE (reference sequence). The CDR3 runs 15 residues. The J segment lost 5 bases and the V segment lost 0 bases, leaving 7 bases of the junction unmatched. CDR3: CASSLGDRLATEAFF. For the CDR3, the DNA is TGTGCCAGCAGCTTGGGGGACAGACTTGCGACTGAAGCTTTCTTT.